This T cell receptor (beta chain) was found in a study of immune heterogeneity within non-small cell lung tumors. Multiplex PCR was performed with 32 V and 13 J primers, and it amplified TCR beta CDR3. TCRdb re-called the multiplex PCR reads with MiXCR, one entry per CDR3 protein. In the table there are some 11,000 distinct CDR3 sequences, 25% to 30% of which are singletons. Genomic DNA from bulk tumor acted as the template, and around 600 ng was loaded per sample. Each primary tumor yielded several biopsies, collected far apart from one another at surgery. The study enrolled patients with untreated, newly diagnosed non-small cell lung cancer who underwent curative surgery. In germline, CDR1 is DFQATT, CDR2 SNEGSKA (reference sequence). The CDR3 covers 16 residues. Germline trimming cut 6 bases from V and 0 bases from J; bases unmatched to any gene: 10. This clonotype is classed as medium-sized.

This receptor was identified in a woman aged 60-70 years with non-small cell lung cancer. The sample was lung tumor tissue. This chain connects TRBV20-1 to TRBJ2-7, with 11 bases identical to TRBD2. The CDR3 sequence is CSAPVSGRAVSYEQYF. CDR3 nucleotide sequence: TGCAGTGCCCCCGTTAGCGGGAGGGCCGTCTCCTACGAGCAGTACTTC.